This is a list of T cell receptor beta chains from one sample in a study of CD8+ T cells in alopecia areata. The data were produced by immunoSEQ multiplex PCR, yet TCRdb's version contains in-frame clones alone and is incomplete. The sample consists of approximately 130,000 clones, over 55% of them appearing once. The material sequenced was CD4+ T cells sorted from blood, taken at week 4, from a patient treated with tofacitinib. The receptors here all came from a human donor with alopecia areata. Each CDR3 is given with its conserved first and last residue. Fields, in order: CDR3 length, J gene, clone size, V gene, D gene, CDR3 DNA, CDR3 protein. A D gene is named only where the DNA matches it firmly. Not every row has a clone size; where given, it reads once, few, many or a size class.

len: 13; j_gene: TRBJ2-7; abundance: NA; v_gene: TRBV29-1; d_gene: NA; CDR3nt: TGCAGCGTTGAGGGGGAGAGCTCCTACGAGCAGTACTTC; CDR3aa: CSVEGESSYEQYF
len: 15; j_gene: TRBJ1-5; abundance: NA; v_gene: TRBV6-6; d_gene: NA; CDR3nt: TGTGCCAGCAGTTATTCCACAGGGAAGGGGCAGCCCCAGCATTTT; CDR3aa: CASSYSTGKGQPQHF
len: 15; j_gene: TRBJ2-5; abundance: NA; v_gene: TRBV2; d_gene: NA; CDR3nt: TGTGCCAGCAGTGGACGCCTGACCCCCCGCGGGACCCAGTACTTC; CDR3aa: CASSGRLTPRGTQYF
len: 15; j_gene: TRBJ2-7; abundance: NA; v_gene: TRBV7-2; d_gene: NA; CDR3nt: TGTGCCAGCAGCTTAGTGCGGGGAGCCACCTACGAGCAGTACTTC; CDR3aa: CASSLVRGATYEQYF
len: 13; j_gene: TRBJ1-5; abundance: NA; v_gene: TRBV4-3; d_gene: NA; CDR3nt: TGCGCCAGCAGCCAAGCAGATTATCAGCCCCAGCATTTT; CDR3aa: CASSQADYQPQHF
len: 15; j_gene: TRBJ2-3; abundance: once; v_gene: TRBV13; d_gene: NA; CDR3nt: TGTGCCAGCAGCTTAGGGGACAGGCAACGGGGGACGCAGTATTTT; CDR3aa: CASSLGDRQRGTQYF
len: 11; j_gene: TRBJ2-1; abundance: NA; v_gene: TRBV4-2; d_gene: NA; CDR3nt: TGTGCCACCAGCAGAGACAATGAGCAGTTCTTC; CDR3aa: CATSRDNEQFF
len: 14; j_gene: TRBJ2-7; abundance: NA; v_gene: TRBV9; d_gene: TRBD1; CDR3nt: TGTGCCAGCAGCGTGGGACAGGGGGTATATGAGCAGTACTTC; CDR3aa: CASSVGQGVYEQYF
len: 14; j_gene: TRBJ2-3; abundance: NA; v_gene: TRBV7-9; d_gene: NA; CDR3nt: TGTGCCAGCAGCTTAATGGAAGGGTCAGATACGCAGTATTTT; CDR3aa: CASSLMEGSDTQYF
len: 15; j_gene: TRBJ2-5; abundance: NA; v_gene: TRBV4-2; d_gene: NA; CDR3nt: TGTGCCAGCAGCCAAGAGGGGCACTCCGAGGAGACCCAGTACTTC; CDR3aa: CASSQEGHSEETQYF
len: 15; j_gene: TRBJ2-1; abundance: NA; v_gene: TRBV29-1; d_gene: TRBD1; CDR3nt: TGCAGCGTTGATCCATCCGCGGGACAGGCCCAGCGACAGTTCTTC; CDR3aa: CSVDPSAGQAQRQFF
len: 14; j_gene: TRBJ1-6; abundance: few; v_gene: TRBV30; d_gene: NA; CDR3nt: TGTGCCTGGAGTCGGACGGACACGACTTCACCCCTCCACTTT; CDR3aa: CAWSRTDTTSPLHF
len: 15; j_gene: TRBJ2-1; abundance: NA; v_gene: TRBV6-5; d_gene: TRBD2; CDR3nt: TGTGCCAGCAGTGGGACTAGCGGGAGAATTAGTGAGCAGTTCTTC; CDR3aa: CASSGTSGRISEQFF
len: 13; j_gene: TRBJ2-1; abundance: few; v_gene: TRBV4-1; d_gene: NA; CDR3nt: TGCGCCAGCAGCCAAGATCCGGGCTTGGGGCAGTTCTTC; CDR3aa: CASSQDPGLGQFF
len: 12; j_gene: TRBJ1-4; abundance: NA; v_gene: TRBV28; d_gene: NA; CDR3nt: TGTGCCAGCAAAGAGGGGCGTGAAAAACTGTTTTTT; CDR3aa: CASKEGREKLFF
len: 15; j_gene: TRBJ2-1; abundance: few; v_gene: TRBV5-1; d_gene: TRBD1; CDR3nt: TGCGCCAGCAGCACCGGGACAGGGGTAGTTTATGAGCAGTTCTTC; CDR3aa: CASSTGTGVVYEQFF
len: 15; j_gene: TRBJ2-7; abundance: NA; v_gene: TRBV11-3; d_gene: NA; CDR3nt: TGTGCCAGCAGCTTATACCAGGGACCCTCCTACGAGCAGTACTTC; CDR3aa: CASSLYQGPSYEQYF
len: 13; j_gene: TRBJ2-1; abundance: few; v_gene: TRBV29-1; d_gene: NA; CDR3nt: TGCAGCGTTGAAGTGACGGGCGGCAATGAGCAGTTCTTC; CDR3aa: CSVEVTGGNEQFF
len: 12; j_gene: TRBJ2-7; abundance: NA; v_gene: TRBV2; d_gene: TRBD1; CDR3nt: TGTGCCAGTAGGACAGGGGTCGACGAGCAGTACTTC; CDR3aa: CASRTGVDEQYF
len: 16; j_gene: TRBJ2-7; abundance: many; v_gene: TRBV4-3; d_gene: NA; CDR3nt: TGCGCCAGCAGCCGTTCCGGCGGATTGAGCTCCTACGAGCAGTACTTC; CDR3aa: CASSRSGGLSSYEQYF
len: 12; j_gene: TRBJ2-5; abundance: NA; v_gene: TRBV29-1; d_gene: TRBD1; CDR3nt: TGCAGCGGGGGACAGGGCCAAGAGACCCAGTACTTC; CDR3aa: CSGGQGQETQYF
len: 14; j_gene: TRBJ2-5; abundance: NA; v_gene: TRBV2; d_gene: NA; CDR3nt: TGTGCCAGCAGAGAGCGGACTCTCCAAGAGACCCAGTACTTC; CDR3aa: CASRERTLQETQYF
len: 15; j_gene: TRBJ1-1; abundance: few; v_gene: TRBV29-1; d_gene: TRBD1; CDR3nt: TGCAGCGTTGGAGAGAAACAGGGGGCTGTCACTGAAGCTTTCTTT; CDR3aa: CSVGEKQGAVTEAFF
len: 13; j_gene: TRBJ1-3; abundance: few; v_gene: TRBV18; d_gene: NA; CDR3nt: TGTGCCAGCCGACAGGACTCTGGAAACGCCATATATTTT; CDR3aa: CASRQDSGNAIYF
len: 13; j_gene: TRBJ2-2; abundance: few; v_gene: TRBV5-6; d_gene: NA; CDR3nt: TGTGCCAGCAGACCGACTAGGTCCGGGGAGCTGTTTTTT; CDR3aa: CASRPTRSGELFF
len: 12; j_gene: TRBJ2-7; abundance: NA; v_gene: TRBV18; d_gene: NA; CDR3nt: TGTGCCAGCTCCCAGGGGTCCCCGGAGCAGTACTTC; CDR3aa: CASSQGSPEQYF
len: 13; j_gene: TRBJ2-3; abundance: NA; v_gene: TRBV6-5; d_gene: NA; CDR3nt: TGTGCCAGCAGTTACTCCGGTGGGCATACGCAGTATTTT; CDR3aa: CASSYSGGHTQYF
len: 15; j_gene: TRBJ2-2; abundance: NA; v_gene: TRBV6-5; d_gene: TRBD2; CDR3nt: TGTGCCAGCAGAGGGGCTAGCGGGAGAACCGGGGAGCTGTTTTTT; CDR3aa: CASRGASGRTGELFF
len: 13; j_gene: TRBJ1-2; abundance: NA; v_gene: TRBV29-1; d_gene: NA; CDR3nt: TGCAGCGTTGAAGATCCCAGGGACTATGGCTACACCTTC; CDR3aa: CSVEDPRDYGYTF
len: 13; j_gene: TRBJ2-3; abundance: NA; v_gene: TRBV2; d_gene: NA; CDR3nt: TGTGCCAGCAGTGAAGGTCCTCAAGATACGCAGTATTTT; CDR3aa: CASSEGPQDTQYF
len: 13; j_gene: TRBJ2-2; abundance: NA; v_gene: TRBV29-1; d_gene: NA; CDR3nt: TGCAGCGTTGACCCCTCGAACACCGGGGAGCTGTTTTTT; CDR3aa: CSVDPSNTGELFF
len: 13; j_gene: TRBJ2-3; abundance: few; v_gene: TRBV7-2; d_gene: NA; CDR3nt: TGTGCCAGCAGCTTAACCCAGGTGGATACGCAGTATTTT; CDR3aa: CASSLTQVDTQYF
len: 13; j_gene: TRBJ2-3; abundance: NA; v_gene: TRBV7-9; d_gene: NA; CDR3nt: TGTGCCAGCAGCCCGCAACTCACAGATACGCAGTATTTT; CDR3aa: CASSPQLTDTQYF
len: 15; j_gene: TRBJ2-7; abundance: NA; v_gene: TRBV7-8; d_gene: NA; CDR3nt: TGTGCCAGCAGCTTAAGGGCTGACAGTTCCTACGAGCAGTACTTC; CDR3aa: CASSLRADSSYEQYF
len: 16; j_gene: TRBJ2-6; abundance: few; v_gene: TRBV18; d_gene: NA; CDR3nt: TGTGCCAGCTCACCCTCTGTGGGCCCCGGGGCCAACGTCCTGACTTTC; CDR3aa: CASSPSVGPGANVLTF
len: 15; j_gene: TRBJ1-1; abundance: NA; v_gene: TRBV4-1; d_gene: NA; CDR3nt: TGCGCCAGCAGCCAAGATCTGAGGGTCCGGACTGAAGCTTTCTTT; CDR3aa: CASSQDLRVRTEAFF
len: 11; j_gene: TRBJ2-7; abundance: NA; v_gene: TRBV13; d_gene: NA; CDR3nt: TGTGCCAGCAGCAACTCCTACGAGCAGTACTTC; CDR3aa: CASSNSYEQYF
len: 11; j_gene: TRBJ2-1; abundance: NA; v_gene: TRBV19; d_gene: NA; CDR3nt: TGTGCCAGTAGTCTGAGGACAGTGCAGTTCTTC; CDR3aa: CASSLRTVQFF
len: 15; j_gene: TRBJ1-6; abundance: NA; v_gene: TRBV25-1; d_gene: TRBD1; CDR3nt: TGTGCCAGCAGTGAGTTGACAGGGCTGACTTCACCCCTCCACTTT; CDR3aa: CASSELTGLTSPLHF
len: 15; j_gene: TRBJ2-3; abundance: NA; v_gene: TRBV7-2; d_gene: TRBD2; CDR3nt: TGTGCCAGCAGCTTCCGGGGGGGATACACAGATACGCAGTATTTT; CDR3aa: CASSFRGGYTDTQYF
len: 15; j_gene: TRBJ1-4; abundance: few; v_gene: TRBV28; d_gene: NA; CDR3nt: TGTGCCAGCAGTTTAAGGGTGGGGGTTAATGAAAAACTGTTTTTT; CDR3aa: CASSLRVGVNEKLFF
len: 17; j_gene: TRBJ1-4; abundance: NA; v_gene: TRBV18; d_gene: TRBD1; CDR3nt: TGTGCCAGCTCACCGAACAGACAGGGCCCAGAGGGTGAAAAACTGTTTTTT; CDR3aa: CASSPNRQGPEGEKLFF
len: 11; j_gene: TRBJ2-3; abundance: NA; v_gene: TRBV27; d_gene: NA; CDR3nt: TGTGCCAGCAGTCACGGAGATACGCAGTATTTT; CDR3aa: CASSHGDTQYF
len: 15; j_gene: TRBJ2-5; abundance: few; v_gene: TRBV5-1; d_gene: NA; CDR3nt: TGCGCCAGCAGCTTGTTTGGGCAGGGTGGAGAGACCCAGTACTTC; CDR3aa: CASSLFGQGGETQYF
len: 15; j_gene: TRBJ1-2; abundance: NA; v_gene: TRBV18; d_gene: TRBD1; CDR3nt: TGTGCCAGCTCAACGGACAGGCTTACTAACTATGGCTACACCTTC; CDR3aa: CASSTDRLTNYGYTF
len: 14; j_gene: TRBJ2-1; abundance: few; v_gene: TRBV5-5; d_gene: TRBD1; CDR3nt: TGTGCCAGCAGCCGGACAGGTGTTTCCAATGAGCAGTTCTTC; CDR3aa: CASSRTGVSNEQFF
len: 15; j_gene: TRBJ1-6; abundance: few; v_gene: TRBV5-6; d_gene: NA; CDR3nt: TGTGCCAGCAGCTTGGGGGTTCTTAGTAATTCACCCCTCCACTTT; CDR3aa: CASSLGVLSNSPLHF
len: 12; j_gene: TRBJ1-2; abundance: NA; v_gene: TRBV29-1; d_gene: NA; CDR3nt: TGCAGCGTTGAAGATCGGGGGAATGGCTACACCTTC; CDR3aa: CSVEDRGNGYTF
len: 16; j_gene: TRBJ1-3; abundance: NA; v_gene: TRBV29-1; d_gene: NA; CDR3nt: TGCAGCGTTGAAGTTTTTGGTGAGAGCTCTGGAAACACCATATATTTT; CDR3aa: CSVEVFGESSGNTIYF
len: 10; j_gene: TRBJ1-2; abundance: NA; v_gene: TRBV30; d_gene: NA; CDR3nt: TGTGCCGGGGATTACTATGGCTACACCTTC; CDR3aa: CAGDYYGYTF
len: 13; j_gene: TRBJ2-3; abundance: NA; v_gene: TRBV27; d_gene: NA; CDR3nt: TGTGCCAGCAGCCTACTGAGCACAGATACGCAGTATTTT; CDR3aa: CASSLLSTDTQYF
len: 13; j_gene: TRBJ1-2; abundance: few; v_gene: TRBV6-1; d_gene: NA; CDR3nt: TGTGCCAGCAGTGATCCTGCTAACTATGGCTACACCTTC; CDR3aa: CASSDPANYGYTF
len: 14; j_gene: TRBJ2-3; abundance: once; v_gene: TRBV29-1; d_gene: NA; CDR3nt: TGCAGCGTTGCCGGCTTGATTAGCACAGATACGCAGTATTTT; CDR3aa: CSVAGLISTDTQYF
len: 14; j_gene: TRBJ1-6; abundance: NA; v_gene: TRBV25-1; d_gene: TRBD1; CDR3nt: TGTGCCAGCAGTGGACAGGGCTATAATTCACCCCTCCACTTT; CDR3aa: CASSGQGYNSPLHF
len: 15; j_gene: TRBJ1-5; abundance: NA; v_gene: TRBV4-2; d_gene: NA; CDR3nt: TGTGCCAGCAGCCAAGTCAGGAATAGCAATCAGCCCCAGCATTTT; CDR3aa: CASSQVRNSNQPQHF
len: 15; j_gene: TRBJ2-3; abundance: NA; v_gene: TRBV7-9; d_gene: NA; CDR3nt: TGTGCCAGCAGCCAAGTGGCACTAGCACAAGATACGCAGTATTTT; CDR3aa: CASSQVALAQDTQYF
len: 14; j_gene: TRBJ1-2; abundance: once; v_gene: TRBV7-2; d_gene: NA; CDR3nt: TGTGCCAGCAGCTCTGCCCACGGCCCCTATGGCTACACCTTC; CDR3aa: CASSSAHGPYGYTF
len: 14; j_gene: TRBJ1-5; abundance: NA; v_gene: TRBV30; d_gene: NA; CDR3nt: TGTGCCTGGAGTGTAGGGTATCAAGGGCAGCCCCAGCATTTT; CDR3aa: CAWSVGYQGQPQHF
len: 14; j_gene: TRBJ2-6; abundance: NA; v_gene: TRBV9; d_gene: NA; CDR3nt: TGTGCCAGCAGCGTAGTCTCTGGGGCCAACGTCCTGACTTTC; CDR3aa: CASSVVSGANVLTF